This T cell receptor (beta chain) originates from a study of T cell responses to AZD1222 COVID-19 vaccine. Overall study context: Second doses were pooled across both intervals (about 4 or about 12 weeks).

The study, taken as a whole, reports: Among the donors, most were white British and more were female, and clonal diversity was possibly underestimated.

Worth noting for this clone: The target antigen is unknown.

Clones were read by immunoSEQ multiplex PCR, and TCRdb kept only the in-frame ones, dropping some. This table has about 120,000 clones, 70% to 90% appearing once. Material: peripheral blood, obtained on day 0 of AZD1222 vaccination. This receptor was identified in an adult in good health.

The CDR3 DNA follows: TGTGCCAGCAGTCGTACAGGGGCTGAAGCTTTCTTT. It is translated as CASSRTGAEAFF. The chain combines TRBV5-4 with TRBJ1-1; 7 bases map to TRBD1. V lost 5 bases to trimming and J lost 6 bases; unmatched junction nucleotides: 4. The germline V gene encodes CDR1 SGHNT and CDR2 YYREEE (reference sequence). CDR3 size: 12 residues.